This record covers a single T cell receptor beta chain. Its antigen remains unknown. PCR used 60 Vbeta primers and 13 Jbeta primers. Data came from immunoSEQ multiplex PCR; TCRdb stores just in-frame clones and leaves some out. This table has about 110,000 clones, roughly 73% appearing once. The sample originates from a study of cytomegalovirus exposure and HLA in healthy donors. Study outcomes and limitations: HLA restriction was apparent for most CMV-associated TCR beta chains in a later analysis. Presence/absence analysis assumed near-uniform sequencing depth across donors. Immune exposure was documented only through CMV serostatus.

Germline trimming cut 5 bases from V and 4 bases from J; bases unmatched to any gene: 7. This CDR3 has 16 amino acids. Per germline, CDR1 LNHDA and CDR2 SQIVND (reference sequence). The genes are TRBV19 and TRBJ2-1; TRBD1 matches at 11 bases. The TCR sequence derives from a woman under 40 in good health and CMV-seronegative. The material sequenced was PBMCs. The CDR3 region is CASSLAGTGGYNEQFF. The CDR3 coding sequence is TGTGCCAGTAGTCTCGCCGGGACAGGGGGGTACAATGAGCAGTTCTTC.